This TCR beta chain derives from a study of shared clonotypes between healthy human individuals. V was cut by 6 bases and J by 9 bases, with 9 bases left in between. Germline lookup yields CDR1 SNHLY and CDR2 FYNNEI. This CDR3 comprises 11 residues. Whole-study results and caveats: Shared clonotypes across all four donors exceeded non-shared ones in generation probability.

Turning to this clone: The antigen remains unidentified.

Produced via immunoSEQ multiplex PCR; TCRdb's table is partial and in-frame only. This sample carries under 650,000 clones, 95% to 97% of them seen once, and the ten largest clones take approximately 0.062%. Donors had no recently reported acute infections or vaccinations and were HIV-negative. The study drew all its donors from Caucasian adults living in Nashville, Tennessee. The chain joins TRBV2 to TRBJ2-1; possible D gene TRBD1, 5 bases. This receptor was taken from a young woman in good health. The sample taken for sequencing was naive CD4+ T cells sorted from blood. The subset is: CD45RA+ positively selected. For the CDR3, the DNA is TGTGCCAGCAGGCAGGGCGGTGAGCAGTTCTTC. Protein sequence: CASRQGGEQFF.